Listed below are T cell receptor beta chains from one sample, sequenced in a study of cytomegalovirus exposure and HLA in healthy donors. Sequencing was performed with immunoSEQ multiplex PCR; in TCRdb, only in-frame clones are kept and a portion is missing. Of fewer than 200,000 clones listed, roughly four fifths are singletons. Sample: PBMCs. These receptors were taken from a woman aged 18 to 35 in good health and CMV-seronegative. Both conserved end residues are part of each CDR3. Fields, in order: J gene, D gene, clone size, V gene, CDR3 protein, CDR3 DNA. D genes are given only for firm matches. Clone size appears in some rows only: once, few, many, or a class for an expanded clone.

>TRBJ2-1|TRBD1|NA|TRBV10-3
CAISEGPGQAFPSYNEQFF
TGTGCCATCAGTGAGGGGCCTGGACAGGCTTTCCCCTCCTACAATGAGCAGTTCTTC
>TRBJ2-1|NA|NA|TRBV19
CASRASDTHNEQFF
TGTGCCAGTAGGGCCTCGGACACCCACAATGAGCAGTTCTTC
>TRBJ2-7|NA|NA|TRBV30
CAWIGTSKYEQYF
TGTGCCTGGATAGGGACAAGTAAATACGAGCAGTACTTC
>TRBJ1-1|NA|few|TRBV29-1
CSVLVTGNTEAFF
TGCAGCGTTCTTGTTACAGGGAACACTGAAGCTTTCTTT
>TRBJ1-1|TRBD1|NA|TRBV6-5
CASRGQLNTEAFF
TGTGCCAGCAGGGGACAGTTGAACACTGAAGCTTTCTTT
>TRBJ2-1|TRBD2|NA|TRBV12-5
CASGLNLAGGDNEQFF
TGTGCTAGTGGTTTAAACCTAGCGGGTGGTGACAATGAGCAGTTCTTC
>TRBJ2-5|NA|NA|TRBV11-3
CASSLESGVGETQYF
TGTGCCAGCAGCTTAGAGTCCGGGGTCGGCGAGACCCAGTACTTC
>TRBJ2-1|NA|NA|TRBV6-5
CASRTIATSSNEQLF
TGTGCCAGCAGGACCATAGCTACAAGTTCCAATGAGCAGCTCTTC
>TRBJ2-1|TRBD2|NA|TRBV10-3
CAFRVYSGSSYNEQFF
TGTGCCTTCCGAGTGTATAGCGGGAGCTCCTACAATGAGCAGTTCTTC
>TRBJ2-1|TRBD2|NA|TRBV6-5
CASSYAGGPFNEQFF
TGTGCCAGCAGTTACGCGGGAGGGCCATTCAATGAGCAGTTCTTC
>TRBJ1-1|NA|NA|TRBV7-8
CASSLFSGVKMNTEAFF
TGTGCCAGCAGCTTATTTTCCGGGGTAAAAATGAACACTGAAGCTTTCTTT
>TRBJ1-2|NA|once|TRBV28
CASSWDTDGYTF
TGTGCCAGCAGTTGGGACACAGACGGCTACACCTTC
>TRBJ1-3|TRBD1|NA|TRBV12-5
CASGLVVNFRTGVTQSSGNTIYF
TGTGCTAGTGGTTTGGTCGTCAATTTTAGGACAGGGGTTACGCAGAGCTCTGGAAACACCATATATTTT
>TRBJ2-3|TRBD1|NA|TRBV7-2
CASSLDRGPYDPDTQYF
TGTGCCAGCAGCCTTGACAGGGGGCCGTACGATCCAGATACGCAGTATTTT
>TRBJ2-7|TRBD1|NA|TRBV4-3
CASSRTTRTGGATYEQYF
TGCGCCAGCAGCCGAACTACGCGGACAGGGGGCGCGACGTACGAGCAGTACTTC
>TRBJ2-5|NA|NA|TRBV27
CASSTNRGLLGGEEQYF
TGTGCCAGCAGTACCAACCGCGGACTTCTAGGCGGAGAAGAGCAGTACTTC
>TRBJ2-2|NA|once|TRBV14
CASSPRDTGAGNTGELFF
TGTGCCAGCAGCCCTCGGGACACCGGGGCTGGGAACACCGGGGAGCTGTTTTTT
>TRBJ1-2|TRBD1|NA|TRBV11-3
CASSLESGGAGYGYTF
TGTGCCAGCAGCTTAGAGTCAGGGGGCGCTGGCTATGGCTACACCTTC
>TRBJ2-1|NA|NA|TRBV27
CASSVTGFSKPEQFF
TGTGCCAGCAGTGTTACCGGGTTTAGTAAGCCTGAGCAGTTCTTC
>TRBJ2-1|TRBD1|NA|TRBV14
CASSPQTGHNEQFF
TGTGCCAGCAGCCCGCAGACAGGGCACAATGAGCAGTTCTTC
>TRBJ2-3|TRBD2|NA|TRBV27
CASSWVGGGTDTQYF
TGTGCCAGCAGTTGGGTGGGAGGGGGCACAGATACGCAGTATTTT
>TRBJ2-4|TRBD2|NA|TRBV5-1
CASSFSGDTLAKNIQYF
TGCGCCAGCAGCTTTAGCGGGGACACTCTAGCCAAAAACATTCAGTACTTC
>TRBJ2-1|NA|NA|TRBV28
CASSSTRSSYNEQFF
TGTGCCAGCAGTTCGACACGGTCCTCCTACAATGAGCAGTTCTTC
>TRBJ2-7|TRBD2|NA|TRBV11-2
CASSWRTSGSSYEQYF
TGTGCCAGCAGCTGGAGGACTAGCGGGAGCTCCTACGAGCAGTACTTC
>TRBJ2-1|TRBD2|NA|TRBV29-1
CSILGLAGRATYNEQFF
TGCAGCATCCTAGGACTAGCGGGAAGAGCCACCTACAATGAGCAGTTCTTC
>TRBJ1-4|NA|NA|TRBV19
CASSRGGGEKLFF
TGTGCCAGTAGTAGGGGAGGAGGGGAAAAACTGTTTTTT
>TRBJ2-1|NA|once|TRBV19
CASSMTLFTSEQFF
TGTGCCAGTAGTATGACCCTATTTACTAGTGAGCAGTTCTTC
>TRBJ1-1|NA|once|TRBV18
CASSPISDSEAFF
TGTGCCAGCTCACCCATTTCAGACAGTGAAGCTTTCTTT
>TRBJ2-3|TRBD2|NA|TRBV7-2
CASSLTASGSSTDTQYF
TGTGCCAGCAGCTTAACGGCTAGCGGGAGTAGCACAGATACGCAGTATTTT
>TRBJ1-1|TRBD1|NA|TRBV7-6
CASSQRQGVNTEAFF
TGTGCCAGCAGCCAGAGACAGGGGGTGAACACTGAAGCTTTCTTT
>TRBJ1-5|NA|once|TRBV19
CASSSTGGANQPQHF
TGTGCCAGTAGTTCTACAGGAGGGGCCAATCAGCCCCAGCATTTT
>TRBJ1-5|TRBD1|NA|TRBV25-1
CASSEGQGTWPQHF
TGTGCCAGCAGTGAGGGACAGGGGACTTGGCCCCAGCATTTT
>TRBJ2-2|TRBD2|NA|TRBV7-2
CASSFRSGRATGELFF
TGTGCCAGCAGCTTTAGAAGCGGGAGGGCCACCGGGGAGCTGTTTTTT
>TRBJ1-6|TRBD1|NA|TRBV9
CASSVTGTDSSPLHF
TGTGCCAGCAGCGTAACCGGGACAGACAGTTCACCCCTCCACTTT
>TRBJ1-2|TRBD1|NA|TRBV30
CAWSPTGPNYGYTF
TGTGCCTGGAGTCCGACAGGGCCTAACTATGGCTACACCTTC
>TRBJ2-5|NA|NA|TRBV9
CASSVTPGPETQYF
TGTGCCAGCAGCGTCACCCCAGGCCCAGAGACCCAGTACTTC
>TRBJ2-1|NA|NA|TRBV25-1
CASRATNNEQFF
TGTGCCAGCAGAGCCACCAACAATGAGCAGTTCTTC
>TRBJ1-1|NA|few|TRBV7-9
CASSLAPRSTEAFF
TGTGCCAGCAGCTTAGCGCCGCGATCCACTGAAGCTTTCTTT
>TRBJ2-1|NA|NA|TRBV27
CASSLSWGRGSYNEQFF
TGTGCCAGCAGTTTATCGTGGGGCAGGGGTTCCTACAATGAGCAGTTCTTC
>TRBJ1-5|TRBD1|NA|TRBV23-1
CASSQTRTGSANQPQHF
TGCGCCAGCAGTCAAACCAGGACAGGCTCTGCCAATCAGCCCCAGCATTTT
>TRBJ2-7|NA|NA|TRBV27
CASSDGTYEQYF
TGTGCCAGCAGCGACGGGACCTACGAGCAGTACTTC
>TRBJ1-1|NA|NA|TRBV5-1
CASSLGQAPRVAFF
TGCGCCAGCAGCTTGGGACAGGCTCCTCGCGTAGCTTTCTTT
>TRBJ2-3|TRBD1|NA|TRBV7-9
CASRDGTGGRVTQYF
TGTGCCAGCAGGGACGGGACAGGGGGCCGGGTTACGCAGTATTTT
>TRBJ2-2|NA|NA|TRBV30
CAWSVIAVTGELFF
TGTGCCTGGAGTGTAATAGCGGTCACCGGGGAGCTGTTTTTT
>TRBJ1-1|NA|NA|TRBV4-3
CASSQENDRLIPTEAFF
TGCGCCAGCAGCCAAGAAAACGACAGGTTGATACCCACTGAAGCTTTCTTT
>TRBJ1-2|TRBD1|few|TRBV4-3
CASSHNRDSRRYTF
TGCGCCAGCAGCCATAACCGGGACAGTAGGCGCTACACCTTC
>TRBJ2-7|TRBD1|NA|TRBV28
CASSSPRDRGYEQYF
TGTGCCAGCAGTTCTCCCCGGGACAGGGGCTACGAGCAGTACTTC
>TRBJ1-1|NA|NA|TRBV27
CASSLFRNTEAFF
TGTGCCAGCAGTTTATTCAGGAACACTGAAGCTTTCTTT
>TRBJ2-5|TRBD2|NA|TRBV7-2
CASSSSGTRMETQYF
TGTGCCAGCAGCAGCTCCGGGACTAGGATGGAGACCCAGTACTTC
>TRBJ1-4|TRBD1|few|TRBV19
CASSRGTGAGATNEKLFF
TGTGCCAGTAGTCGCGGGACAGGGGCGGGGGCAACTAATGAAAAACTGTTTTTT
>TRBJ2-7|NA|NA|TRBV9
CASSAAGGRRNEQYF
TGTGCCAGCAGCGCCGCGGGTGGGAGAAGAAACGAGCAGTACTTC
>TRBJ1-1|TRBD1|few|TRBV5-1
CASSVGQGGTEAFF
TGCGCCAGCAGCGTCGGACAGGGAGGAACTGAAGCTTTCTTT
>TRBJ2-5|TRBD1|NA|TRBV27
CASSSRQGLETQYF
TGTGCCAGCAGTTCACGACAGGGGCTAGAGACCCAGTACTTC
>TRBJ1-2|TRBD1|NA|TRBV2
CASTGQGIYGYTF
TGTGCCAGCACCGGACAGGGCATCTATGGCTACACCTTC
>TRBJ1-5|TRBD1|NA|TRBV7-2
CASSLALDRGRNQPQHF
TGTGCCAGCAGCTTAGCCCTCGACAGGGGGCGAAATCAGCCCCAGCATTTT